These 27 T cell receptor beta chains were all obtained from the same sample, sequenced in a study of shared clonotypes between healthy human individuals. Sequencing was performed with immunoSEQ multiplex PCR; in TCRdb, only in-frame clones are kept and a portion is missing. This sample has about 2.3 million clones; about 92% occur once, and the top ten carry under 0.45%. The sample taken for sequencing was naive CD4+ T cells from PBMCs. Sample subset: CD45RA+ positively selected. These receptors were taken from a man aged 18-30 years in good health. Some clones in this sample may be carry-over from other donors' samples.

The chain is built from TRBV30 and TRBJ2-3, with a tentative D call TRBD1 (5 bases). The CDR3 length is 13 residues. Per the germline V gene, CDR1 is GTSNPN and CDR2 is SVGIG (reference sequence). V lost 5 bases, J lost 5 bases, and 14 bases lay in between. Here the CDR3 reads CAWVKRTGDTQYF. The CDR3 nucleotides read TGTGCCTGGGTCAAACGAACAGGAGATACGCAGTATTTT. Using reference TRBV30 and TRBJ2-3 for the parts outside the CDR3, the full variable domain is SQTIHQWPATLVQPVGSPLSLECTVEGTSNPNLYWYRQAAGRGLQLLFYSVGIGQISSEVPQNLSASRPQDRQFILSSKKLLLSDSGFYLCAWVKRTGDTQYFGPGTRLTVL.

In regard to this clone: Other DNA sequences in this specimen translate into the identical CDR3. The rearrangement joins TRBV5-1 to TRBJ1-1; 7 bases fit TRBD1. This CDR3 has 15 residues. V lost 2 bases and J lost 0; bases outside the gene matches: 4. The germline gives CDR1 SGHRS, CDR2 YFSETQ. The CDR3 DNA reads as TGCGCCAGCAGCTTAGGGGGCGGCATGAACACTGAAGCTTTCTTT. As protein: CASSLGGGMNTEAFF.

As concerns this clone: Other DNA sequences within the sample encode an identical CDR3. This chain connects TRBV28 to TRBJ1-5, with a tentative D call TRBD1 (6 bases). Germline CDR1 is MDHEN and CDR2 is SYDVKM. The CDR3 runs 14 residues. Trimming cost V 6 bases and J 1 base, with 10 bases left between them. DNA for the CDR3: TGTGCCAGCAGCCTCGGACAGAGCAATCAGCCCCAGCATTTT. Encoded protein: CASSLGQSNQPQHF.

The CDR3 loop is CASGFPAYGYTF. CDR3 sequence (DNA): TGTGCCAGCGGGTTTCCGGCCTATGGCTACACCTTC. The chain joins TRBV7-6 to TRBJ1-2; D not certain. This CDR3 has 12 amino acids. Trimming removed 8 bases at V and 4 bases at J, with 11 bases between. CDR1 is SGHVS, CDR2 FNYEAQ, per germline.

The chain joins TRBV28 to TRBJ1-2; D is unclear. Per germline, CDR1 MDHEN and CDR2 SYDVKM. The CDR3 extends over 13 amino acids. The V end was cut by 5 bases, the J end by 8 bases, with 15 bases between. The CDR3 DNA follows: TGTGCCAGCAGTGGAGCTACCGGAGGGGGCTACACCTTC. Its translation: CASSGATGGGYTF.

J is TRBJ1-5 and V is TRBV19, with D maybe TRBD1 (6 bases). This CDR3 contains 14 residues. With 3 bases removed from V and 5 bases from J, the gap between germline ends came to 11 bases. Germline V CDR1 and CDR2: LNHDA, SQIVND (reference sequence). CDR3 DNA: TGTGCCAGTAGTATTAGGGGGGCGGATCAGCCCCAGCATTTT. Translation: CASSIRGADQPQHF.

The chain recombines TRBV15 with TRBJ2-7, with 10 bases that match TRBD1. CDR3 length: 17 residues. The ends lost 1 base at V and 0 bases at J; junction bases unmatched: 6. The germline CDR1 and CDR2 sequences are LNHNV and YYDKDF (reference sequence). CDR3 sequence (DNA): TGTGCCACCAGCAGAGCGGACAGGGGGGTCGGCTCCTACGAGCAGTACTTC. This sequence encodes CATSRADRGVGSYEQYF.

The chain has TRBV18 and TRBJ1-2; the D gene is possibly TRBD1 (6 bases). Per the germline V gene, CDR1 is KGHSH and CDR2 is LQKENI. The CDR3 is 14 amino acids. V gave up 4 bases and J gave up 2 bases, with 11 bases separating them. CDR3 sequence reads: CASSLMDRNYGYTF. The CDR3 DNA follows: TGTGCCAGCTCACTGATGGACAGAAACTATGGCTACACCTTC.

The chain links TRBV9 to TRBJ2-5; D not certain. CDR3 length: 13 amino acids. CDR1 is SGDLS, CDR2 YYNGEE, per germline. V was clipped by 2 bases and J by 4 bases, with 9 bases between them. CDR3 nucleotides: TGTGCCAGCAGCGTTTGGGGTGGAGAGACCCAGTACTTC. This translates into CASSVWGGETQYF.

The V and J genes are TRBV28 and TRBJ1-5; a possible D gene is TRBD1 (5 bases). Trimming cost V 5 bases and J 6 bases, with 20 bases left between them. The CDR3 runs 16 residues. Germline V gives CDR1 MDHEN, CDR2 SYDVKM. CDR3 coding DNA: TGTGCCAGCAGTCCCCTCGGGTCAGGGAGGGGTCAGCCCCAGCATTTT. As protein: CASSPLGSGRGQPQHF.

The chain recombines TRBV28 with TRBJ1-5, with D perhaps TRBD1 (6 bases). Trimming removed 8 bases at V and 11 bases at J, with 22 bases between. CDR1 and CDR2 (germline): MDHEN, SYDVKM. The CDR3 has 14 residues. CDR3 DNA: TGTGCCAGCCTGGGACAAGGGGGTCCTATAGCCCAGCATTTT. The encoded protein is CASLGQGGPIAQHF.

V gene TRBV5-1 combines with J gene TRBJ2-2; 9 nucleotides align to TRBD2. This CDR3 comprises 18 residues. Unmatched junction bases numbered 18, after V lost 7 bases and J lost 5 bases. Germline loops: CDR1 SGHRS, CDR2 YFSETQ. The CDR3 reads CASVSTSGAPQGTGELFF. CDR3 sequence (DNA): TGCGCCAGCGTATCGACTAGCGGAGCCCCCCAGGGTACCGGGGAGCTGTTTTTT.

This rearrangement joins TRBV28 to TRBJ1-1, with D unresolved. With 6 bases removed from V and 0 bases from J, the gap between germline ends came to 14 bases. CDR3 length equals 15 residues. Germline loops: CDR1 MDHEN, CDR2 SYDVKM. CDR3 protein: CASRTVPRMNTEAFF. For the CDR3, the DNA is TGTGCCAGCAGGACTGTTCCCCGCATGAACACTGAAGCTTTCTTT.

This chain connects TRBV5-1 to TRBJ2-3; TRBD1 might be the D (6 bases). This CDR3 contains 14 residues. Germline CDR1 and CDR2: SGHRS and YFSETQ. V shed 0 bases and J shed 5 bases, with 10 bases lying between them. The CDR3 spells CASSLATGLDTQYF. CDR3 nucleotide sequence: TGCGCCAGCAGCTTGGCCACAGGGTTAGATACGCAGTATTTT.

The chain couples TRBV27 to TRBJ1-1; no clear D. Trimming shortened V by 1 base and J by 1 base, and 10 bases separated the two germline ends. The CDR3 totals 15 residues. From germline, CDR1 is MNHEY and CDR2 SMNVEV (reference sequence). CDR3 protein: CASSLLRPSNTEAFF. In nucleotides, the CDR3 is TGTGCCAGCAGTTTATTACGGCCATCGAACACTGAAGCTTTCTTT.

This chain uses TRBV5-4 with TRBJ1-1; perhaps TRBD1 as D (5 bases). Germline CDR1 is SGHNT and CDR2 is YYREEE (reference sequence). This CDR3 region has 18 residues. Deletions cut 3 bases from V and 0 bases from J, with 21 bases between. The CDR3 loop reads CASSWGRGSGGMNTEAFF. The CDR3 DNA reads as TGTGCCAGCAGCTGGGGAAGGGGATCTGGAGGTATGAACACTGAAGCTTTCTTT.

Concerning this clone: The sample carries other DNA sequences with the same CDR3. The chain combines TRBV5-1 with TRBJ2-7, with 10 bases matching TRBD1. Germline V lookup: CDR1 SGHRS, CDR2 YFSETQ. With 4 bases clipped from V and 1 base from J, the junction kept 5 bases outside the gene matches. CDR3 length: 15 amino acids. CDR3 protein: CASSLRDRGSYEQYF. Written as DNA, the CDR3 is TGCGCCAGCAGCCTCCGGGACAGGGGATCCTACGAGCAGTACTTC.

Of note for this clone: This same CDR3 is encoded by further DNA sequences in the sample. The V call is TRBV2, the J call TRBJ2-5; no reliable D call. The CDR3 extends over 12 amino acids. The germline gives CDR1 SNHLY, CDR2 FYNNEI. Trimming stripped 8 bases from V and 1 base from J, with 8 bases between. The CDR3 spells CASGILQETQYF. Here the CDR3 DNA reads TGTGCCAGCGGGATTCTCCAAGAGACCCAGTACTTC.

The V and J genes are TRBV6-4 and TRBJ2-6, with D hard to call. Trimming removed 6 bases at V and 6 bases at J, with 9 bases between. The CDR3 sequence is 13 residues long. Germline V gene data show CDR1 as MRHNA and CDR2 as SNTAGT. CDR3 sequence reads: CASRQNEANVLTF. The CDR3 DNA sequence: TGTGCCAGCAGACAGAATGAGGCCAACGTCCTGACTTTC.

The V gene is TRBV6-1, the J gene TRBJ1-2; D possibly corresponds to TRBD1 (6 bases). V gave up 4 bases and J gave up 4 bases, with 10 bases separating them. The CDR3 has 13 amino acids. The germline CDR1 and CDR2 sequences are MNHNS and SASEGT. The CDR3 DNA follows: TGTGCCAGCAGTGTGGGGGCGGGCTATGGCTACACCTTC. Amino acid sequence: CASSVGAGYGYTF.

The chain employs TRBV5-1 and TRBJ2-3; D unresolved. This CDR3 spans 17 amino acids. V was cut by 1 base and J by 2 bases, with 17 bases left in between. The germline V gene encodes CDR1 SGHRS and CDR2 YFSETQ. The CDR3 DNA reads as TGCGCCAGCAGCTTGAGGTCGAGTCCTTCTGTCACAGATACGCAGTATTTT. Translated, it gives CASSLRSSPSVTDTQYF.

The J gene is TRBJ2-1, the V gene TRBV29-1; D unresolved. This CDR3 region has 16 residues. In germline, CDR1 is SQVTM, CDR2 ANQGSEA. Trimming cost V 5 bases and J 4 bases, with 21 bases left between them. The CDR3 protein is CSVQIGDRWVYNEQFF. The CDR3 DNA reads TGCAGCGTTCAAATAGGTGACCGGTGGGTATACAATGAGCAGTTCTTC.

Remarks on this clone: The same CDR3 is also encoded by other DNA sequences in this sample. CDR3 region: CSVAGTGNQPQHF. CDR3 DNA: TGCAGCGTTGCCGGGACAGGCAATCAGCCCCAGCATTTT. This chain links TRBV29-1 with TRBJ1-5; 7 nucleotides match TRBD1. Trimming took 4 bases from V and 2 from J; bases not matched to a gene: 2. From germline, CDR1 is SQVTM and CDR2 ANQGSEA. CDR3 size: 13 residues. The variable domain in full, with the rest retrieved from reference TRBV29-1 and TRBJ1-5, is SAVISQKPSRDICQRGTSLTIQCQVDSQVTMMFWYRQQPGQSLTLIATANQGSEATYESGFVIDKFPISRPNLTFSTLTVSNMSPEDSSIYLCSVAGTGNQPQHFGDGTRLSIL.

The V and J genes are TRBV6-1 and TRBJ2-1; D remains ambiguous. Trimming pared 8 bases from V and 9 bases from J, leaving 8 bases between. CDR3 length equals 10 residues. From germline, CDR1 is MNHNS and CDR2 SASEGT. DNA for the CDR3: TGTGCCAGCCAGGAGTCTGAGCAGTTCTTC. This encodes CASQESEQFF.

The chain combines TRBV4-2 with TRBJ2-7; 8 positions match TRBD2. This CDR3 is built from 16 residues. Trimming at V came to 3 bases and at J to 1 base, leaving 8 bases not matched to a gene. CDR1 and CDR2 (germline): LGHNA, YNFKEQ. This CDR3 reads CASSHAAGAGSYEQYF. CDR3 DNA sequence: TGTGCCAGCAGCCATGCAGCGGGAGCTGGGTCCTACGAGCAGTACTTC.

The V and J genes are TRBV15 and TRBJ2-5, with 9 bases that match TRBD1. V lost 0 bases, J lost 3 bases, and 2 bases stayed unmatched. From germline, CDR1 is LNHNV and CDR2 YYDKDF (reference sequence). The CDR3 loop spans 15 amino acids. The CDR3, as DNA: TGTGCCACCAGCAGAGACCGGGACAGGGAAGAGACCCAGTACTTC. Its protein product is CATSRDRDREETQYF.

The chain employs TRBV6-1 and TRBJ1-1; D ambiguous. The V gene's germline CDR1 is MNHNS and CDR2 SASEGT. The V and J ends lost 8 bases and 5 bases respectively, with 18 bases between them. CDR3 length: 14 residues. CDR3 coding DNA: TGTGCCAGCGAAACCGGCCCCGTGGGGACTGAAGCTTTCTTT. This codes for CASETGPVGTEAFF.